These 9 T cell receptor beta chains came from one sample sequenced in a study of blood T cell repertoires in COVID-19. Generated by immunoSEQ multiplex PCR, the TCRdb table keeps only in-frame clones and is missing some. The sample includes approximately 250,000 clones, approximately 86% of them seen just once. Sequenced input: peripheral blood. The receptor source for this set is a woman aged 55-69 years with active or convalescent COVID-19.

The chain joins TRBV9 to TRBJ1-2, with unresolved D. The CDR3 sequence is 15 residues long. V was pared by 0 bases and J by 8 bases, with 17 bases between. Germline V gives CDR1 SGDLS, CDR2 YYNGEE. CDR3 region: CASSVGIRRARGYTF. DNA for the CDR3: TGTGCCAGCAGCGTAGGTATCAGGCGGGCCCGCGGCTACACCTTC.

The J gene is TRBJ2-3, the V gene TRBV9, with D tentatively TRBD1 (5 bases). V shed 3 bases and J shed 2 bases, with 10 bases lying between them. The CDR3 has 14 amino acids. CDR1 is SGDLS and CDR2 is YYNGEE in the germline V gene. The CDR3 nucleotides are TGTGCCAGCAGCGGGGGTGGGGCCACAGATACGCAGTATTTT. This codes for CASSGGGATDTQYF. Supplemented by reference TRBV9 and TRBJ2-3, the full variable domain reads DSGVTQTPKHLITATGQRVTLRCSPRSGDLSVYWYQQSLDQGLQFLIQYYNGEERAKGNILERFSAQQFPDLHSELNLSSLELGDSALYFCASSGGGATDTQYFGPGTRLTVL.

Here the CDR3 DNA reads TGCGCCAGCAGCTTGGGGACACTAACAGATACGCAGTATTTT. It specifies CASSLGTLTDTQYF. The chain carries TRBV5-1 and TRBJ2-3; tentative D call: TRBD1 (5 bases). The CDR3 is made up of 14 amino acids. V was shortened by 0 bases and J by 3 bases, with 8 bases between the two germline ends. Germline V gene lookup returns CDR1 SGHRS and CDR2 YFSETQ. The whole variable domain, filled in from reference TRBV5-1 and TRBJ2-3, reads KAGVTQTPRYLIKTRGQQVTLSCSPISGHRSVSWYQQTPGQGLQFLFEYFSETQRNKGNFPGRFSGRQFSNSRSEMNVSTLELGDSALYLCASSLGTLTDTQYFGPGTRLTVL.

A single count supports this clone. This sequence joins TRBV2 and TRBJ1-6; D call uncertain. Germline CDR1 and CDR2: SNHLY and FYNNEI. The germline V and J ends were trimmed by 4 bases and 5 bases, with 15 bases remaining between them. The CDR3 contains 16 residues. CDR3 protein: CASSGRGQVHNSPLHF. The CDR3 coding sequence is TGTGCCAGCAGTGGCCGAGGGCAGGTTCATAATTCACCCCTCCACTTT.

This clone has only a few counts. The chain joins TRBV11-2 to TRBJ2-5, with D possibly being TRBD1 (7 bases). Germline-derived CDR1 and CDR2 are SGHAT and FQNNGV. The CDR3 totals 12 residues. Trimming pared 6 bases from V and 6 bases from J, leaving 11 bases between. The CDR3 DNA follows: TGTGCCAGCAGGCGGGACAGCCAGACCCAGTACTTC. Its protein is CASRRDSQTQYF. Full variable domain (remainder filled in from reference TRBV11-2 and TRBJ2-5): EAGVAQSPRYKIIEKRQSVAFWCNPISGHATLYWYQQILGQGPKLLIQFQNNGVVDDSQLPKDRFSAERLKGVDSTLKIQPAKLEDSAVYLCASRRDSQTQYFGPGTRLLVL.

Points on this clone: This sample also contains other DNA sequences that code for the same CDR3. J is TRBJ2-3 and V is TRBV9; D gene uncertain. Per germline, CDR1 SGDLS and CDR2 YYNGEE. The ends were cut back, 0 bases at V and 2 bases at J, with 4 bases in the middle. There are 13 residues in the CDR3. CDR3 nucleotides: TGTGCCAGCAGCGTAGCGGTCACAGATACGCAGTATTTT. Residues: CASSVAVTDTQYF.

This chain links TRBV6-5 with TRBJ1-5; D remains unclear. The CDR3 is 15 residues long. The V and J ends lost 6 bases and 2 bases respectively, with 14 bases between them. The V gene's germline CDR1 is MNHEY and CDR2 SVGAGI. CDR3: CASRPPGSGNQPQHF. The CDR3 bases are TGTGCCAGCAGGCCCCCGGGAAGCGGCAATCAGCCCCAGCATTTT.

J is TRBJ1-6 and V is TRBV2, with 8 bases identical to TRBD1. The V gene end was trimmed by 5 bases and the J gene end by 9 bases; junction bases not matched to a gene: 12. Germline V gene lookup returns CDR1 SNHLY and CDR2 FYNNEI. This CDR3 has 16 residues. The CDR3 spells CASSFSRTGSSSPLHF. In DNA form, the CDR3 reads TGTGCCAGCAGTTTCTCCAGGACAGGGAGCTCTTCACCCCTCCACTTT.

This rearrangement joins TRBV3-1 (or the pseudogene TRBV3-2) to TRBJ2-7; TRBD2 aligns across 10 bases. The CDR3 is 16 residues long. Looked up from germline, CDR1 is LGHDT and CDR2 is YNNKEL (reference sequence). Unmatched junction bases numbered 3, after V lost 0 bases and J lost 1 base. CDR3 sequence reads: CASSQDVLAGSYEQYF. In DNA, the CDR3 is TGTGCCAGCAGCCAAGATGTACTAGCGGGGTCCTACGAGCAGTACTTC.